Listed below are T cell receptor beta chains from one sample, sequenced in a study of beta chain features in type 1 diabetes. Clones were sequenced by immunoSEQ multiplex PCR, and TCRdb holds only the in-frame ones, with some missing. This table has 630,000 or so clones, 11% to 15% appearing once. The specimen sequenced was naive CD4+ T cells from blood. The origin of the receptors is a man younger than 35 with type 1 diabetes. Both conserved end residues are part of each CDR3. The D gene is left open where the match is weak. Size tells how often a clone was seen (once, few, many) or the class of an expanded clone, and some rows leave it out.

CASSLVLASNTGELFF | TGTGCCAGCAGCTTAGTACTAGCGTCGAACACCGGGGAGCTGTTTTTT | few | TRBD2 | TRBJ2-2 | 16 | TRBV7-2
CASSLERGQETQYF | TGCGCCAGCAGCTTGGAGAGGGGGCAAGAGACCCAGTACTTC | - | - | TRBJ2-5 | 14 | TRBV5-1
CASKTGTSGHNEQFF | TGTGCCAGCAAAACCGGGACTAGCGGACACAATGAGCAGTTCTTC | - | TRBD2 | TRBJ2-1 | 15 | TRBV6-4
CASTPGDRVGTGELFF | TGTGCCAGCACTCCCGGGGACAGGGTAGGGACCGGGGAGCTGTTTTTT | - | TRBD1 | TRBJ2-2 | 16 | TRBV27
CASSEWGGSNTGELFF | TGTGCCAGCAGTGAATGGGGAGGGTCTAACACCGGGGAGCTGTTTTTT | few | TRBD2 | TRBJ2-2 | 16 | TRBV2
CASRGTSGRKLTDTQYF | TGTGCCAGCAGAGGAACTAGCGGGAGGAAACTCACAGATACGCAGTATTTT | few | TRBD2 | TRBJ2-3 | 17 | TRBV7-2
CASTPGQTYEQYF | TGTGCCAGCACCCCGGGACAGACTTACGAGCAGTACTTC | few | TRBD1 | TRBJ2-7 | 13 | TRBV25-1
CAWSGGRALQPQHF | TGTGCCTGGAGTGGGGGCAGGGCGCTTCAGCCCCAGCATTTT | - | - | TRBJ1-5 | 14 | TRBV30
CASSVGTRGNTEAFF | TGTGCCAGCAGCGTAGGGACCAGGGGGAACACTGAAGCTTTCTTT | - | - | TRBJ1-1 | 15 | TRBV9
CSVDNGERALETQYF | TGCAGCGTTGATAATGGCGAGCGGGCATTAGAGACCCAGTACTTC | few | - | TRBJ2-5 | 15 | TRBV29-1
CASSGVAGGTTGELFF | TGTGCCAGCAGCGGTGTAGCGGGAGGGACCACCGGGGAGCTGTTTTTT | few | TRBD2 | TRBJ2-2 | 16 | TRBV5-4
CASSPGTGGREQYF | TGCGCCAGCAGCCCAGGGACAGGGGGAAGGGAGCAGTACTTC | few | TRBD1 | TRBJ2-5 | 14 | TRBV5-1
CASSPGIQETQYF | TGTGCCAGCAGCCCAGGGATCCAAGAGACCCAGTACTTC | few | - | TRBJ2-5 | 13 | TRBV7-2
CASTYRTGSYNEQFF | TGTGCCAGTACCTACCGGACAGGCTCCTACAATGAGCAGTTCTTC | few | TRBD1 | TRBJ2-1 | 15 | TRBV19
CASSPGKDTQYF | TGTGCCAGCAGCCCCGGTAAAGATACGCAGTATTTT | - | - | TRBJ2-3 | 12 | TRBV28
CASSVGLSTDTQYF | TGTGCTAGCAGCGTGGGACTGAGCACAGATACGCAGTATTTT | - | - | TRBJ2-3 | 14 | TRBV7-7
CASSPRANEQYF | TGTGCCAGCTCACCACGAGCGAACGAGCAGTACTTC | few | - | TRBJ2-7 | 12 | TRBV18
CASSLDVETQYF | TGTGCCAGCAGCTTAGACGTAGAGACCCAGTACTTC | few | - | TRBJ2-5 | 12 | TRBV7-2
CATGRGLAVAYNEQFF | TGTGCCACCGGTAGGGGACTAGCGGTCGCCTACAATGAGCAGTTCTTC | - | TRBD2 | TRBJ2-1 | 16 | TRBV7-2
CASSLGATQYF | TGTGCCAGCAGTTTAGGGGCTACGCAGTATTTT | - | - | TRBJ2-3 | 11 | TRBV28
CASSVGETTGFLKTQYF | TGTGCCAGCAGTGTTGGAGAGACAACAGGGTTTTTAAAGACCCAGTACTTC | - | - | TRBJ2-5 | 17 | TRBV2
CASSPLPGQPVQETQYF | TGTGCCAGCAGCCCCCTCCCGGGACAGCCTGTTCAAGAGACCCAGTACTTC | - | TRBD1 | TRBJ2-5 | 17 | TRBV7-9